The TCR beta chain under discussion was sequenced for a study of T cell repertoires in cytomegalovirus infection. Notes on the study in general: The ex vivo response was dominated by HLA-C-restricted CMV-specific TCR beta clonotypes.

As regards this clonotype: The antigen remains unidentified.

TCRdb ran MiXCR on the reads and lists one entry per CDR3 protein. This table holds 200,000 to 250,000 distinct CDR3 sequences, over 20% found once. The sequence was collected from a human donor in good health (CMV status not recorded). Some clones in this sample may be carry-over from other donors' samples. Sequencing used CD8+ T cells from PBMCs.

This chain's CDR3 is CASSMVPSSYEQYF. The DNA of the CDR3 is TGTGCCAGTAGTATGGTTCCGAGCTCCTACGAGCAGTACTTC. The chain combines TRBV19 with TRBJ2-7; no definite D call. CDR3 length: 14 residues. The germline gives CDR1 LNHDA, CDR2 SQIVND (reference sequence). The V gene lost 3 bases and the J gene lost 0 bases, with 9 bases spanning the gap.